One and the same sample provided the 3 T cell receptor beta chains below, sequenced in a study of early T cells in non-severe SARS-CoV-2 infection. TCRdb reprocessed the 5' RACE reads via MiXCR and lists one record per CDR3 protein. In the table there are around 49,000 distinct CDR3 sequences, around 4.6% of which are singletons. Sequenced sample: whole blood. The receptors come from an adult who was a healthcare worker with PCR-confirmed SARS-CoV-2 infection or an uninfected control (not recorded which).

In this sample, this clonotype turned up many times. The genes are TRBV12-3 or TRBV12-4 and TRBJ2-3; 12 nucleotides match TRBD2. V gave up 6 bases and J gave up 5 bases; unmatched junction bases: 9. The CDR3 extends over 16 amino acids. CDR3 region: CASRVAASGGGDTQYF. Written as DNA, the CDR3 is TGTGCCAGCAGGGTCGCGGCTAGCGGGGGGGGAGATACGCAGTATTTT.

This clonotype was detected many times. The chain is built from TRBV7-2 and TRBJ2-3; D perhaps matches TRBD1 (7 bases). V was pared by 5 bases and J by 6 bases, with 15 bases between. The CDR3 totals 14 residues. CDR1 is SGHTA, CDR2 FQGNSA, per germline. CDR3 sequence (DNA): TGTGCCAGCAGCCGTCAGGGGGGCCCCGATACGCAGTATTTT. Translating gives CASSRQGGPDTQYF. The full variable domain, its missing parts supplied by reference TRBV7-2 and TRBJ2-3, is GAGVSQSPSNKVTEKGKDVELRCDPISGHTALYWYRQSLGQGLEFLIYFQGNSAPDKSGLPSDRFSAERTGGSVSTLTIQRTQQEDSAVYLCASSRQGGPDTQYFGPGTRLTVL.

This clonotype occurred many times. The rearrangement uses TRBV5-5 and TRBJ1-1; D gene unclear. V lost 1 base and J 5 bases, leaving 12 bases between the germline ends. This CDR3 comprises 14 residues. Germline values: CDR1 SGHKS, CDR2 YYEKEE (reference sequence). The CDR3 DNA reads TGTGCCAGCAGCTTGCGGGGATCGGGTACTGAAGCTTTCTTT. The encoded protein is CASSLRGSGTEAFF.